This T cell receptor beta chain was found in a study of identical twins. This clonotype appeared a few times. TCRdb re-called the 5' RACE reads through MiXCR, storing one row per CDR3 protein. The sample includes some 590,000 distinct CDR3 sequences, around 9.6% of them seen just once. There are 14 residues in the CDR3. Germline values: CDR1 LNHNV, CDR2 YYDKDF (reference sequence). V was cut by 2 bases and J by 5 bases, with 12 bases left in between. These sequences were also reported in another study, on yellow fever vaccine responses in identical twins.

This clonotype was sampled from a woman in her late teens or twenties in good health. Sequencing was carried out using PBMCs. The chain links TRBV15 to TRBJ1-1, with a tentative D call TRBD1 (5 bases). CDR3 bases: TGTGCCACCAGCAGACAGGGAGGATGGACTGAAGCTTTCTTT. This codes for CATSRQGGWTEAFF.